This T cell receptor beta chain is drawn from a study of molecular identifiers for immune sequencing clone quantification. Study conclusions and caveats: Sharing of a barcode by identical TCR molecules could cause highly expanded clone sizes to be underestimated.

In its sample, this clonotype was seen a few times. The target antigen is unknown. One end of the junction fails to match germline, which may point to a read error. Libraries of bulk TCR were made by previously described methods (with listed TCR primers). TCRdb fed the PCR reads into MiXCR, producing one record per CDR3 protein. The data contain under 600,000 distinct CDR3 sequences, 20% to 25% of them singletons. Germline lookup yields CDR1 LGHNA and CDR2 YSLEER. There are 16 residues in the CDR3. This sequence originates from a human donor in good health. Some libraries in this study had Jurkat cell RNA spiked in. The gene calls are TRBV4-3 and TRBJ2-3; a weak D match, TRBD2 (5 bases). The sequencing input was naive CD8+ T cells from blood, with Jurkat cell RNA spiked in. Subset indicated: FACS-sorted CD8+CD4-CCR7+CD45RA+ naive T cells. CDR3 in DNA: TGCGCCAGCAGCCAAGGCCGACGGGATGGCACAGATACGCGGTATTTT. The encoded protein is CASSQGRRDGTDTRYF.